This is a list of T cell receptor beta chains from one sample in a study of blood T cell repertoires in COVID-19. Profiled with immunoSEQ multiplex PCR; TCRdb holds only in-frame clones, not every one. This sample has about 110,000 clones; approximately 88% occur once, and the top ten carry about 4%. The sequenced sample was peripheral blood. These receptors came from a human donor in a cohort sampled during active COVID-19. Both conserved end residues are part of each CDR3. D genes are given only for firm matches. Size is stated for part of the rows, as once, few or many counts, or as a class when the clone is expanded.

j_call: TRBJ2-5
d_call: -
clone_size: -
v_call: TRBV19
cdr3_aa: CARGVRGGETQYF
cdr3_nt: TGTGCCAGAGGGGTCAGGGGCGGAGAGACCCAGTACTTC

j_call: TRBJ2-7
d_call: TRBD2
clone_size: -
v_call: TRBV7-2
cdr3_aa: CASSPQASGSYEQYF
cdr3_nt: TGTGCCAGCAGCCCCCAGGCTAGCGGGTCCTACGAGCAGTACTTC

j_call: TRBJ2-1
d_call: -
clone_size: -
v_call: TRBV2
cdr3_aa: CASHPGSSYNEQFF
cdr3_nt: TGTGCCAGTCATCCGGGGAGCTCCTACAATGAGCAGTTCTTC

j_call: TRBJ2-5
d_call: TRBD1
clone_size: -
v_call: TRBV24-1
cdr3_aa: CATSDFVQGAQETQYF
cdr3_nt: TGTGCCACCAGTGATTTTGTACAGGGGGCTCAAGAGACCCAGTACTTC

j_call: TRBJ1-5
d_call: -
clone_size: -
v_call: TRBV19
cdr3_aa: CASSISRGSNQPQHF
cdr3_nt: TGTGCCAGTAGTATATCAAGGGGGAGCAATCAGCCCCAGCATTTT

j_call: TRBJ1-2
d_call: -
clone_size: -
v_call: TRBV11-2
cdr3_aa: CASSLTMTEANYGYTF
cdr3_nt: TGTGCCAGCAGCTTAACAATGACAGAAGCTAACTATGGCTACACCTTC

j_call: TRBJ1-2
d_call: TRBD1
clone_size: -
v_call: TRBV7-9
cdr3_aa: CASSYGQGPNYGYTF
cdr3_nt: TGTGCCAGCAGCTATGGACAGGGACCGAACTATGGCTACACCTTC

j_call: TRBJ1-6
d_call: -
clone_size: -
v_call: TRBV14
cdr3_aa: CASSQGTDNSPLHF
cdr3_nt: TGTGCCAGCAGCCAGGGCACAGATAATTCACCCCTCCACTTT

j_call: TRBJ2-5
d_call: -
clone_size: few
v_call: TRBV20-1
cdr3_aa: CSAPAGETQYF
cdr3_nt: TGCAGTGCTCCCGCCGGGGAGACCCAGTACTTC

j_call: TRBJ2-5
d_call: TRBD2
clone_size: -
v_call: TRBV7-2
cdr3_aa: CASSATSGSLRETQYF
cdr3_nt: TGTGCCAGCAGCGCGACTAGCGGGAGTTTGAGGGAGACCCAGTACTTC

j_call: TRBJ1-2
d_call: TRBD1
clone_size: -
v_call: TRBV2
cdr3_aa: CASHDRGEDTF
cdr3_nt: TGTGCCAGCCACGACAGGGGAGAGGATACCTTC

j_call: TRBJ2-5
d_call: -
clone_size: -
v_call: TRBV18
cdr3_aa: CASSPALGGGNRETQYF
cdr3_nt: TGTGCCAGCTCACCAGCCCTCGGGGGTGGGAATCGAGAGACCCAGTACTTC

j_call: TRBJ2-5
d_call: TRBD2
clone_size: -
v_call: TRBV6-4
cdr3_aa: CASSESASGTRETQYF
cdr3_nt: TGTGCCAGCAGTGAAAGCGCTAGCGGGACGCGTGAGACCCAGTACTTC

j_call: TRBJ2-7
d_call: TRBD2
clone_size: -
v_call: TRBV3-1/TRBV3-2
cdr3_aa: CASSQGWSGRSSEQYF
cdr3_nt: TGTGCCAGCAGCCAAGGCTGGAGCGGGAGGTCTTCCGAGCAGTACTTC

j_call: TRBJ2-1
d_call: TRBD2
clone_size: -
v_call: TRBV5-1
cdr3_aa: CASIKTSGSMQDNEQFF
cdr3_nt: TGCGCCAGCATCAAAACTAGCGGGAGCATGCAGGACAATGAGCAGTTCTTC

j_call: TRBJ2-2
d_call: -
clone_size: once
v_call: TRBV7-2
cdr3_aa: CASSLVSGNTGELFF
cdr3_nt: TGTGCCAGCAGCTTAGTTAGCGGGAACACCGGGGAGCTGTTTTTT

j_call: TRBJ2-1
d_call: TRBD2
clone_size: -
v_call: TRBV24-1
cdr3_aa: CATSDPGTSGQFF
cdr3_nt: TGTGCCACCAGTGACCCAGGGACTAGCGGCCAGTTCTTC

j_call: TRBJ1-1
d_call: -
clone_size: once
v_call: TRBV5-5
cdr3_aa: CASSFGRKNTEAFF
cdr3_nt: TGTGCCAGCAGCTTCGGCAGGAAGAACACTGAAGCTTTCTTT

j_call: TRBJ2-1
d_call: TRBD1
clone_size: -
v_call: TRBV18
cdr3_aa: CASSPKSGQAYNEQFF
cdr3_nt: TGTGCCAGCTCACCAAAGTCTGGACAGGCATACAATGAGCAGTTCTTC

j_call: TRBJ1-2
d_call: -
clone_size: -
v_call: TRBV7-2
cdr3_aa: CASRPTGNGGYTF
cdr3_nt: TGTGCCAGCAGACCGACAGGAAACGGGGGCTACACCTTC

j_call: TRBJ2-7
d_call: -
clone_size: -
v_call: TRBV30
cdr3_aa: CAWSRGQSFGQYF
cdr3_nt: TGTGCCTGGAGTAGAGGACAGTCCTTTGGGCAGTACTTC

j_call: TRBJ1-5
d_call: TRBD1
clone_size: -
v_call: TRBV18
cdr3_aa: CASSRDRRNQPQHF
cdr3_nt: TGTGCCAGCTCACGGGACAGGAGAAATCAGCCCCAGCATTTT

j_call: TRBJ2-5
d_call: TRBD1
clone_size: -
v_call: TRBV9
cdr3_aa: CASSPGQGRVETQYF
cdr3_nt: TGTGCCAGCAGCCCGGGACAGGGGAGGGTGGAGACCCAGTACTTC

j_call: TRBJ1-1
d_call: -
clone_size: -
v_call: TRBV4-1
cdr3_aa: CASSLGTTRGGESEAFF
cdr3_nt: TGCGCCAGCAGCCTTGGGACAACCCGAGGGGGAGAGTCTGAAGCTTTCTTT

j_call: TRBJ1-2
d_call: TRBD1
clone_size: -
v_call: TRBV7-2
cdr3_aa: CASSWDRANYGYTF
cdr3_nt: TGTGCCAGCAGCTGGGACAGGGCTAACTATGGCTACACCTTC

j_call: TRBJ1-6
d_call: -
clone_size: -
v_call: TRBV30
cdr3_aa: CAWSTTVYNSPLHF
cdr3_nt: TGTGCCTGGAGTACGACAGTTTATAATTCACCCCTCCACTTT

j_call: TRBJ1-1
d_call: -
clone_size: -
v_call: TRBV7-2
cdr3_aa: CASSLAQAGWGTEAFF
cdr3_nt: TGTGCCAGCAGCTTAGCCCAGGCAGGGTGGGGCACTGAAGCTTTCTTT

j_call: TRBJ1-1
d_call: -
clone_size: -
v_call: TRBV24-1
cdr3_aa: CATSDSPGVRNTEAFF
cdr3_nt: TGTGCCACCAGTGATTCCCCAGGGGTTAGGAACACTGAAGCTTTCTTT

j_call: TRBJ2-2
d_call: TRBD1
clone_size: few
v_call: TRBV7-2
cdr3_aa: CASSRGQGTTGELFF
cdr3_nt: TGTGCCAGCAGCCGCGGACAGGGGACCACCGGGGAGCTGTTTTTT

j_call: TRBJ2-2
d_call: -
clone_size: -
v_call: TRBV5-1
cdr3_aa: CASRKWGLGNTGELFF
cdr3_nt: TGCGCCAGCAGGAAGTGGGGACTCGGAAACACCGGGGAGCTGTTTTTT

j_call: TRBJ2-1
d_call: TRBD2
clone_size: -
v_call: TRBV12-5
cdr3_aa: CASGLDSGSGYNEQFF
cdr3_nt: TGTGCTAGTGGTTTGGATAGCGGGAGTGGATACAATGAGCAGTTCTTC

j_call: TRBJ1-5
d_call: -
clone_size: -
v_call: TRBV29-1
cdr3_aa: CSVTLGVNQPQHF
cdr3_nt: TGCAGCGTTACCTTAGGGGTAAATCAGCCCCAGCATTTT

j_call: TRBJ1-5
d_call: TRBD1
clone_size: -
v_call: TRBV13
cdr3_aa: CASRRRDRGNQPQHF
cdr3_nt: TGTGCCAGCAGACGCCGGGACAGGGGCAATCAGCCCCAGCATTTT

j_call: TRBJ2-7
d_call: TRBD2
clone_size: -
v_call: TRBV9
cdr3_aa: CASSPPKAGDFYEQYF
cdr3_nt: TGTGCCAGCAGCCCCCCTAAAGCGGGAGATTTCTACGAGCAGTACTTC

j_call: TRBJ2-1
d_call: TRBD2
clone_size: few
v_call: TRBV30
cdr3_aa: CAWSGLAGVINEQFF
cdr3_nt: TGTGCCTGGAGTGGTCTAGCGGGAGTTATTAATGAGCAGTTCTTC

j_call: TRBJ1-6
d_call: TRBD1
clone_size: few
v_call: TRBV10-3
cdr3_aa: CAIRGDSSNSPLHF
cdr3_nt: TGTGCCATCAGAGGGGACAGTAGTAATTCACCCCTCCACTTT

j_call: TRBJ2-3
d_call: -
clone_size: -
v_call: TRBV5-1
cdr3_aa: CASSLEGGWTDTQYF
cdr3_nt: TGCGCCAGCAGCTTGGAAGGGGGATGGACAGATACGCAGTATTTT